This passage covers 28 T cell receptor beta chains from one sample sequenced in a study of cytomegalovirus exposure and HLA in healthy donors (dated by TCRdb to the late 2010s). The library was produced with the immunoSEQ multiplex PCR assay. Here the immuneACCESS table is served through TCRdb, limited to in-frame sequences with V and J called. Missing clones are a known gap in these copies; in checked studies unresolved V genes cover under half, and the rest lacks a known reason. This sample gives approximately 300,000 clones in total; around 86% of them show up just once. The ten largest account for around 0.8% of the sample. The sample comprised PBMCs. The receptors were gathered from a woman aged 18-30 years in good health and CMV-seronegative.

J is TRBJ2-3 and V is TRBV5-1, with 10 bases aligning to TRBD1. Germline lookup yields CDR1 SGHRS and CDR2 YFSETQ. After removal of 4 bases from V and 1 base from J, the junction contained 9 bases not matched to a gene. The CDR3 spans 17 residues. This chain's CDR3 is CASSPLIGTGGTDTQYF. In DNA, the CDR3 is TGCGCCAGCAGCCCCCTGATTGGGACAGGGGGCACAGATACGCAGTATTTT. Full variable domain (outside the CDR3, taken from reference TRBV5-1 and TRBJ2-3): KAGVTQTPRYLIKTRGQQVTLSCSPISGHRSVSWYQQTPGQGLQFLFEYFSETQRNKGNFPGRFSGRQFSNSRSEMNVSTLELGDSALYLCASSPLIGTGGTDTQYFGPGTRLTVL.

The gene calls are TRBV7-8 and TRBJ2-1, with 8 bases lining up with TRBD2. The germline gives CDR1 SGHVS, CDR2 FQNEAQ. The CDR3 spans 16 residues. Germline trimming cut 5 bases from V and 0 bases from J; bases unmatched to any gene: 6. CDR3 coding DNA: TGTGCCAGCAGCCTTATAGGGACTAGCTCCTACAATGAGCAGTTCTTC. It translates to CASSLIGTSSYNEQFF.

V and J are TRBV9 and TRBJ2-1, with D perhaps TRBD2 (5 bases). The length of the CDR3 is 14 residues. Germline CDR1 reads SGDLS; CDR2 reads YYNGEE. Trimming took 4 bases from V and 5 from J, leaving 13 bases between them. The CDR3 DNA is TGTGCCAGCAGCCCCACCGGGAAAGACAATGAGCAGTTCTTC. The encoded protein is CASSPTGKDNEQFF.

V and J are TRBV6-6 and TRBJ2-7; 7 bases are a match to TRBD2. With V trimmed by 0 bases and J by 7 bases, 12 bases remained unmatched. Per germline, CDR1 MNHNY and CDR2 SVGAGI (reference sequence). The CDR3 is 16 residues long. The CDR3 sequence: CASSYSLWTSALEQYF. The CDR3 nucleotides read TGTGCCAGCAGTTACTCCCTCTGGACTAGTGCTCTGGAGCAGTACTTC.

The rearrangement links TRBV5-1 to TRBJ2-1; unclear D gene. The CDR3 spans 14 residues. With 0 bases removed from V and 5 bases from J, the gap between germline ends came to 9 bases. Germline CDR1 SGHRS, CDR2 YFSETQ. The DNA of the CDR3 is TGCGCCAGCAGCTTGGAAGTCTCAGACAATGAGCAGTTCTTC. It encodes CASSLEVSDNEQFF.

V and J are TRBV7-6 and TRBJ2-7; possible D gene TRBD1, 8 bases. The germline V gene has CDR1 SGHVS and CDR2 FNYEAQ. Trimming pared 1 base from V and 2 bases from J, leaving 15 bases between. The CDR3 totals 16 residues. The DNA for the CDR3 is TGTGCCAGCAGCTTAGAAGGTACAGGGGGGGCCTACGAGCAGTACTTC. Translating it yields CASSLEGTGGAYEQYF.

The chain uses TRBV27 and TRBJ1-5; a possible D gene is TRBD1 (5 bases). There are 19 residues in the CDR3. From germline, CDR1 is MNHEY and CDR2 SMNVEV (reference sequence). The V end was cut by 1 base, the J end by 5 bases, with 24 bases between. CDR3 loop: CASSLFGGTGLMSHQPQHF. DNA for the CDR3: TGTGCCAGCAGTTTATTTGGCGGGACTGGGTTAATGTCACATCAGCCCCAGCATTTT.

This CDR3 reads CASSLGPGGNEQFF. As DNA, the CDR3 is TGTGCCAGCAGCTTGGGCCCAGGAGGCAATGAGCAGTTCTTC. The chain joins TRBV7-3 to TRBJ2-1; D is perhaps TRBD2 (5 bases). The CDR3 totals 14 residues. Per germline, CDR1 SGHTA and CDR2 FQGTGA. Trimming pared 3 bases from V and 6 bases from J, leaving 12 bases between.

The rearrangement uses TRBV7-9 and TRBJ2-7, with TRBD1 as a possible D gene (6 bases). The V gene's germline CDR1 is SEHNR and CDR2 FQNEAQ (reference sequence). With 3 bases removed from V and 7 bases from J, the gap between germline ends came to 10 bases. There are 12 residues in the CDR3. Written as DNA, the CDR3 is TGTGCCAGCAGCTTCCAGGGGACAGAGCAGTACTTC. This sequence encodes CASSFQGTEQYF.

This clone has a single count. The chain couples TRBV10-1 to TRBJ1-5; a weak D match, TRBD1 (6 bases). Germline lookup yields CDR1 WNHNN and CDR2 SYGVQD (reference sequence). This CDR3 is 15 amino acids long. Between the trimmed V and J ends, which lost 7 bases and 5 bases, there was a span of 18 bases. The CDR3 is CASIQKGVPHQPQHF. In nucleotides, the CDR3 is TGCGCCAGCATTCAAAAGGGGGTCCCTCATCAGCCCCAGCATTTT.

The rearrangement joins TRBV4-2 to TRBJ2-2, with TRBD1 identical over 10 bases. CDR1 is LGHNA, CDR2 YNFKEQ, per germline. The CDR3 is made up of 15 amino acids. V was clipped by 4 bases and J by 5 bases; unmatched bases: 4. CDR3 coding DNA: TGTGCCAGCAGCCCGGGACAGGGGTCAACCGGGGAGCTGTTTTTT. It encodes CASSPGQGSTGELFF.

The chain is built from TRBV27 and TRBJ2-2, with TRBD1 matching over 10 bases. V shed 7 bases and J 5 bases; nucleotides not matched to a gene: 7. This CDR3 region has 15 residues. Germline-derived CDR1 and CDR2 are MNHEY and SMNVEV (reference sequence). The CDR3 sequence is CASNLRQGATGELFF. Written as DNA, the CDR3 is TGTGCCAGCAACCTAAGACAGGGGGCTACCGGGGAGCTGTTTTTT.

The chain carries TRBV7-2 and TRBJ2-7; a weak D match, TRBD1 (5 bases). CDR1 and CDR2 (germline): SGHTA, FQGNSA. V lost 4 bases to trimming and J lost 1 base, with 8 bases between them. This CDR3 region has 13 residues. In nucleotides, the CDR3 is TGTGCCAGCAGCTGGACACCTTCCTACGAGCAGTACTTC. Residues: CASSWTPSYEQYF.

The chain couples TRBV13 to TRBJ1-5; D is unclear. The CDR3 covers 13 residues. CDR1 and CDR2 (germline): PRHDT, FYEKMQ (reference sequence). Between the trimmed V and J ends, which lost 3 bases and 5 bases, there was a span of 8 bases. The CDR3 DNA reads as TGTGCCAGCAGCTTTGCCGGGGATCAGCCCCAGCATTTT. Encoded protein: CASSFAGDQPQHF.

The chain uses TRBV28 and TRBJ2-1; D unresolved. The CDR3 sequence is 15 residues long. V was cut by 1 base and J by 0 bases, with 7 bases left in between. Per germline, CDR1 MDHEN and CDR2 SYDVKM. In DNA form, the CDR3 reads TGTGCCAGCAGTTTATCGGGTAGCTCCTACAATGAGCAGTTCTTC. It specifies CASSLSGSSYNEQFF. The entire variable domain, with the rest obtained from reference TRBV28 and TRBJ2-1, is as follows: DVKVTQSSRYLVKRTGEKVFLECVQDMDHENMFWYRQDPGLGLRLIYFSYDVKMKEKGDIPEGYSVSREKKERFSLILESASTNQTSMYLCASSLSGSSYNEQFFGPGTRLTVL.

The J gene is TRBJ2-7, the V gene TRBV7-3; 14 bases are shared with TRBD2. Unmatched junction bases numbered 4, after V lost 3 bases and J lost 3 bases. The CDR3 is 16 residues long. Looked up from germline, CDR1 is SGHTA and CDR2 is FQGTGA. The CDR3 coding sequence is TGTGCCAGCAGCTTGGGACTAGCGGGAGACGGCTACGAGCAGTACTTC. This gives the protein CASSLGLAGDGYEQYF. The full variable domain, completed using reference TRBV7-3 and TRBJ2-7, is GAGVSQTPSNKVTEKGKYVELRCDPISGHTALYWYRQSLGQGPEFLIYFQGTGAADDSGLPNDRFFAVRPEGSVSTLKIQRTERGDSAVYLCASSLGLAGDGYEQYFGPGTRLTVT.

A word on this clone: Mismatch with germline at one junction end may stem from a read error. The chain has TRBV7-7 and TRBJ2-7, with 9 nucleotides matching TRBD1. Germline loops: CDR1 SSHAT, CDR2 FNYEAQ (reference sequence). The CDR3 runs to 15 residues. CDR3 in DNA: TGTGCTAGCAGCCCGGGACAGGGCATGACCTACGAGCAGTACTTC. Translated, it gives CASSPGQGMTYEQYF.

This clone came up once. The CDR3 protein is CASRGGRVETQYF. The CDR3 nucleotides are TGTGCCAGCAGGGGTGGCAGGGTTGAGACCCAGTACTTC. This chain links TRBV7-2 with TRBJ2-5, with D perhaps TRBD1 (5 bases). Trimming pared 6 bases from V and 5 bases from J, leaving 13 bases between. The CDR3 spans 13 residues. In germline, CDR1 is SGHTA, CDR2 FQGNSA.

In DNA form, the CDR3 reads TGTGCCAGCACCTTGACTAGCGGGAGAACCGGGGAGCTGTTTTTT. This codes for CASTLTSGRTGELFF. The chain recombines TRBV6-5 with TRBJ2-2, with 12 bases aligning to TRBD2. The J segment lost 5 bases and the V segment lost 7 bases, leaving 5 bases of the junction unmatched. The CDR3 runs 15 residues. CDR1 MNHEY and CDR2 SVGAGI come from the germline V gene.

The V gene is TRBV29-1, the J gene TRBJ1-2; TRBD1 aligns across 8 bases. CDR3 size: 13 residues. Germline V CDR1 and CDR2: SQVTM, ANQGSEA. V was pared by 7 bases and J by 6 bases, with 10 bases of the junction left unmatched. In DNA, the CDR3 is TGCAGCGCATGGACAGGGCCGGGAAATGGCTACACCTTC. Its translation: CSAWTGPGNGYTF. Together with reference TRBV29-1 and TRBJ1-2, the CDR3 gives the full variable domain: SAVISQKPSRDICQRGTSLTIQCQVDSQVTMMFWYRQQPGQSLTLIATANQGSEATYESGFVIDKFPISRPNLTFSTLTVSNMSPEDSSIYLCSAWTGPGNGYTFGSGTRLTVV.

This rearrangement joins TRBV6-6 to TRBJ2-7; a possible D gene is TRBD2 (5 bases). V gave up 4 bases and J gave up 2 bases, with 9 bases separating them. Germline CDR1 reads MNHNY; CDR2 reads SVGAGI (reference sequence). The CDR3 spans 13 residues. CDR3 protein: CASSSGWAYEQYF. The CDR3 region has the DNA TGTGCCAGCAGTTCGGGGTGGGCCTACGAGCAGTACTTC.

The chain links TRBV6-6 to TRBJ1-5, with D hard to call. Germline V gene data show CDR1 as MNHNY and CDR2 as SVGAGI (reference sequence). Trimming cost V 5 bases and J 5 bases, with 10 bases left between them. CDR3 length: 13 residues. Written as DNA, the CDR3 is TGTGCCAGCAGTCCCGGCCGGGATCAGCCCCAGCATTTT. It is translated as CASSPGRDQPQHF.

The J gene is TRBJ2-5, the V gene TRBV4-1, with D maybe TRBD2 (7 bases). The CDR3 is 18 amino acids. The germline V and J ends were trimmed by 4 bases and 4 bases, with 25 bases remaining between them. Germline loops: CDR1 MGHRA, CDR2 YSYEKL. In DNA form, the CDR3 reads TGCGCCAGCAGCCCCACCCATCGCATAGGGGGGGCCGGAGAGACCCAGTACTTC. Residues: CASSPTHRIGGAGETQYF.

Concerning this clone itself: Additional DNA sequences in this sample encode the identical CDR3. The chain has TRBV4-1 and TRBJ2-7; 9 bases match TRBD2. V shed 4 bases and J 2 bases; nucleotides not matched to a gene: 6. Per germline, CDR1 MGHRA and CDR2 YSYEKL. The CDR3 spans 15 residues. CDR3 residues: CASSPIAGATYEQYF. CDR3 nucleotide sequence: TGCGCCAGCAGCCCGATAGCGGGAGCCACCTACGAGCAGTACTTC.

The gene calls are TRBV19 and TRBJ2-3; D remains unclear. Germline V gives CDR1 LNHDA, CDR2 SQIVND (reference sequence). This CDR3 is 14 amino acids long. V was pared by 1 base and J by 6 bases, with 11 bases between. For the CDR3, the DNA is TGTGCCAGTAGTATAGGAGGTCCTACCGATACGCAGTATTTT. It codes for CASSIGGPTDTQYF.

This clone was counted between two and nine times. This chain links TRBV5-4 with TRBJ2-1; 8 bases are shared with TRBD1. This CDR3 spans 15 amino acids. Trimming removed 1 base from V and 7 bases from J; junction bases left unmatched: 7. Germline V gene lookup returns CDR1 SGHNT and CDR2 YYREEE (reference sequence). CDR3 sequence reads: CASSLSQGAANEQFF. CDR3 in DNA: TGTGCCAGCAGCTTGAGCCAGGGGGCTGCGAATGAGCAGTTCTTC. The full variable domain, its missing parts supplied by reference TRBV5-4 and TRBJ2-1, is ETGVTQSPTHLIKTRGQQVTLRCSSQSGHNTVSWYQQALGQGPQFIFQYYREEENGRGNFPPRFSGLQFPNYSSELNVNALELDDSALYLCASSLSQGAANEQFFGPGTRLTVL.

This chain joins TRBV28 and TRBJ2-7; 7 bases align to TRBD1. The CDR3 loop spans 13 amino acids. The junction had 2 bases not matched to a gene; V was cut back by 4 bases and J by 2 bases. The germline V gene encodes CDR1 MDHEN and CDR2 SYDVKM. CDR3 in amino acids: CASSWQGAYEQYF. The CDR3 DNA is TGTGCCAGCAGTTGGCAGGGGGCCTACGAGCAGTACTTC.

The genes are TRBV27 and TRBJ2-1, with 11 bases aligning to TRBD2. V lost 6 bases, J lost 0 bases, and 16 bases stayed unmatched. The germline V gene has CDR1 MNHEY and CDR2 SMNVEV (reference sequence). CDR3 size: 20 residues. The CDR3, as DNA: TGTGCCAGCAGCCACCGCGGGACTAGCGGCCGTAGGCGCTCCTACAATGAGCAGTTCTTC. Protein sequence: CASSHRGTSGRRRSYNEQFF.